These 11 T cell receptor beta chains were sequenced from one sample in a study of radiation and T cells in renal cell carcinoma. Noted time point: baseline pretreatment blood. Treatment reported: 15 Gy SBRT to primary tumor, nephrectomy 4 weeks later. Sequencing used immunoSEQ multiplex PCR; TCRdb keeps in-frame clones, though not all of them. The table has tens of thousands of clones, 82% seen once. The specimen comprised blood, sampled from a patient whose treatment included radiotherapy and nephrectomy. These receptors were taken from a man in his 60s with renal cell carcinoma.

In DNA form, the CDR3 reads TGCAGCGTTGGGGAGGCCGGGACAGGGAACTACAATGAGCAGTTCTTC. Residues: CSVGEAGTGNYNEQFF. The chain is built from TRBV29-1 and TRBJ2-1, with 9 bases lining up with TRBD1. The CDR3 runs to 16 residues. V trimming: 4 bases; J trimming: 3 bases; junction bases outside the gene matches: 10. Germline loops: CDR1 SQVTM, CDR2 ANQGSEA.

In its sample, this clone was seen a few times. The rearrangement links TRBV7-9 to TRBJ2-5, with a weak D call TRBD2 (5 bases). Germline CDR1 and CDR2: SEHNR and FQNEAQ (reference sequence). The CDR3 consists of 17 residues. V was pared by 6 bases and J by 4 bases, with 24 bases between. CDR3 residues: CASRPPLRGGSGETQYF. DNA for the CDR3: TGTGCCAGCAGGCCCCCGCTTAGAGGAGGTAGTGGAGAGACCCAGTACTTC.

The V and J genes are TRBV9 and TRBJ1-4; D is unresolved. V lost 2 bases and J lost 4, with 9 bases in between. Germline CDR1 is SGDLS and CDR2 is YYNGEE. The CDR3 has 14 amino acids. DNA of the CDR3: TGTGCCAGCAGCGTGGACGGGTATAATGAAAAACTGTTTTTT. Its translation: CASSVDGYNEKLFF. The variable domain in full, with the rest retrieved from reference TRBV9 and TRBJ1-4, is DSGVTQTPKHLITATGQRVTLRCSPRSGDLSVYWYQQSLDQGLQFLIQYYNGEERAKGNILERFSAQQFPDLHSELNLSSLELGDSALYFCASSVDGYNEKLFFGSGTQLSVL.

This clone was counted many times. The chain uses TRBV7-9 and TRBJ1-2; 9 positions match TRBD1. Germline CDR1 reads SEHNR; CDR2 reads FQNEAQ (reference sequence). This CDR3 is built from 15 residues. After removal of 3 bases from V and 7 bases from J, the junction contained 9 bases not matched to a gene. DNA for the CDR3: TGTGCCAGCAGCTTTCACAGGGGGCAACGTGGTGGCTACACCTTC. Translation: CASSFHRGQRGGYTF.

The chain uses TRBV6-1 and TRBJ2-7; D perhaps matches TRBD1 (6 bases). Trimming shortened V by 8 bases and J by 4 bases, and 12 bases separated the two germline ends. The CDR3 has 12 residues. CDR1 and CDR2 from the germline V gene are MNHNS and SASEGT. Written as DNA, the CDR3 is TGTGCCAGCGGACAGACTACTTACGAGCAGTACTTC. Translated: CASGQTTYEQYF.

In the case of this clone: The conserved phenylalanine or tryptophan normally closing the CDR3 is absent here, so this likely arose from a read error. Because the CDR3's place on the DNA is in doubt, the DNA is left out and the CDR3 is given as listed by TCRdb. The chain combines TRBV6-5 with TRBJ1-3. The CDR3 length is 11 residues, termini included. CDR1 is MNHEY, CDR2 SVGAGI, per germline. This CDR3 reads CASSNQRQPSL.

The genes are TRBV7-9 and TRBJ2-5, with D perhaps matching TRBD1 (5 bases). CDR1 and CDR2 (germline): SEHNR, FQNEAQ (reference sequence). The CDR3 contains 14 residues. The V and J ends lost 5 bases and 2 bases respectively, with 12 bases between them. CDR3 in DNA: TGTGCCAGCAGCAAAACAGGCGTACAAGAGACCCAGTACTTC. This translates into CASSKTGVQETQYF.

The chain combines TRBV6-1 with TRBJ2-7, with D unclear. The CDR3 sequence is 16 residues long. Germline-derived CDR1 and CDR2 are MNHNS and SASEGT. V lost 4 bases to trimming and J lost 2 bases, with 18 bases between them. The CDR3 coding sequence is TGTGCCAGCAGTGTCCTCCGGCTCGGTGGCCCCTACGAGCAGTACTTC. This codes for CASSVLRLGGPYEQYF.

The gene calls are TRBV28 and TRBJ1-5, with a tentative D call TRBD1 (6 bases). V lost 3 bases and J lost 2, with 11 bases in between. This CDR3 spans 15 amino acids. Germline V CDR1 and CDR2: MDHEN, SYDVKM. CDR3 residues: CASSFTAGGNQPQHF. As DNA, the CDR3 is TGTGCCAGCAGTTTTACCGCAGGGGGCAATCAGCCCCAGCATTTT.

The chain uses TRBV6-1 and TRBJ2-7, with D perhaps assigned TRBD1 or TRBD2 (6 bases each). The CDR3 covers 14 residues. Germline loops: CDR1 MNHNS, CDR2 SASEGT. Trimming cost V 7 bases and J 1 base, with 14 bases left between them. This CDR3 reads CASKFRGLSYEQYF. CDR3 nucleotides: TGTGCCAGCAAGTTTCGGGGGCTGTCCTACGAGCAGTACTTC.

The genes are TRBV7-2 and TRBJ2-5; tentative D call: TRBD2 (5 bases). The germline V and J ends were trimmed by 0 bases and 0 bases, with 8 bases remaining between them. The CDR3 length is 15 residues. Germline V CDR1 and CDR2: SGHTA, FQGNSA. DNA for the CDR3: TGTGCCAGCAGCTTAGCCACGGGATACCAAGAGACCCAGTACTTC. Residues: CASSLATGYQETQYF.